These 7 T cell receptor beta chains were all obtained from the same sample, sequenced in a study of T cell changes during pregnancy in multiple sclerosis. TCRdb keeps only in-frame clones here, not all; method: immunoSEQ multiplex PCR. The data contain under 100,000 clones, about 95% of them seen just once; the ten biggest clones take up roughly 2.5%. This specimen was peripheral blood, taken in the third trimester of pregnancy. These receptors were taken from a female donor with multiple sclerosis, enrolled in a pregnancy study.

The J gene is TRBJ2-5, the V gene TRBV18, with 9 bases matching TRBD1. From germline, CDR1 is KGHSH and CDR2 LQKENI. V was clipped by 5 bases and J by 3 bases; unmatched bases: 7. CDR3 length: 15 amino acids. CDR3 amino acids: CASSSRTGEEETQYF. The CDR3 nucleotides read TGTGCCAGCTCATCAAGGACAGGGGAGGAAGAGACCCAGTACTTC.

This clone was recorded once. The chain uses TRBV7-9 and TRBJ2-5; a possible D gene is TRBD2 (6 bases). V was cut by 5 bases and J by 4 bases, with 11 bases left in between. CDR3 length equals 13 residues. Germline V CDR1 and CDR2: SEHNR, FQNEAQ (reference sequence). The CDR3 DNA is TGTGCCAGCAGCCGGCCGGGAGCAGAGACCCAGTACTTC. Residues: CASSRPGAETQYF.

The gene calls are TRBV4-1 and TRBJ2-7; D not resolved. Germline CDR1 and CDR2: MGHRA and YSYEKL. This CDR3 contains 15 residues. V lost 3 bases, J lost 3 bases, and 15 bases lay in between. The CDR3 reads CASSQHQDGYYEQYF. The CDR3 coding sequence is TGCGCCAGCAGCCAGCATCAGGATGGGTACTACGAGCAGTACTTC.

The V call is TRBV27, the J call TRBJ2-2; tentatively, D is TRBD2 (5 bases). This CDR3 is built from 13 residues. In germline, CDR1 is MNHEY, CDR2 SMNVEV (reference sequence). Trimming cost V 3 bases and J 7 bases, with 9 bases left between them. DNA for the CDR3: TGTGCCAGCAGTTTCGGAGGATTCGGGGAGCTGTTTTTT. It yields the protein CASSFGGFGELFF.

The chain recombines TRBV7-6 with TRBJ1-4, with a possible D match to TRBD1 (5 bases). Germline CDR1 and CDR2: SGHVS and FNYEAQ. The ends were cut back, 4 bases at V and 10 bases at J, with 13 bases in the middle. This CDR3 spans 13 amino acids. CDR3 nucleotide sequence: TGTGCCAGCAGCTCGGCAGGGTTGGGAAAACTGTTTTTT. It is translated as CASSSAGLGKLFF.

This rearrangement joins TRBV4-1 to TRBJ2-5; possible D gene TRBD1, 6 bases. With the DNA end fitting TRBJ2-7 better, the J assignment may be wrong. Germline V gives CDR1 MGHRA, CDR2 YSYEKL. The CDR3 consists of 16 residues. CDR3 in amino acids: CASSPNRDIGTYEQYF. The CDR3 coding sequence is TGCGCCAGCAGCCCCAACCGGGACATAGGAACCTACGAGCAGTACTTC.

V and J are TRBV7-6 and TRBJ2-7; the D gene is possibly TRBD2 (7 bases). Trimming cost V 2 bases and J 0 bases, with 17 bases left between them. The germline gives CDR1 SGHVS, CDR2 FNYEAQ. The CDR3 runs 17 residues. This CDR3 is CASSLLKGGDSSYEQYF. DNA of the CDR3: TGTGCCAGCAGCTTATTAAAGGGGGGGGATAGCTCCTACGAGCAGTACTTC.